This entry features one TCR beta chain sequence. This receptor's antigen is unknown. There are no base qualities to consult, and no much larger clone falls within one base. To prepare the library, the immunoSEQ multiplex PCR assay was applied. The table was pulled from immuneACCESS by TCRdb, which kept in-frame rearrangements only. Such tables lose some clones; where checked, under half of the loss comes from unresolved V genes, and the rest has no known cause. The sample includes 20,000 to 30,000 clones, with roughly 77% observed a single time. The top ten hold around 0.99% of the sample. This sample is part of a study of T cells in narcolepsy (dated by TCRdb to about 2018). At the level of the whole study: Patients with narcolepsy type 1 or type 2 (NT1, NT2) and healthy control donors were enrolled in the study. The study sought autoreactive T cells targeting hypocretin neuron self-antigens (hypocretin, TRIB2) in narcolepsy patients, using TCR Vbeta sequencing to track clonotypes in blood and CSF. General findings and caveats noted by the study authors: Certain blood memory CD4+ repertoires from patients and controls had no sequences that matched autoreactive T cell clones. Plots comparing CSF and blood CD4+ T cell clonotypes from the same patient highlighted HCRT-specific and TRIB2-specific autoreactive clonotypes. Patients and controls had similar numbers of sequenced blood memory CD4+ clonotypes, with averages of around 39,000 in patients and some 35,000 in controls. According to the report, autoreactive clonotypes were detected serially in the blood of the same patients and of different patients, but not in healthy controls.

For TCR Vbeta sequencing, memory CD4+ T cells were sorted ex vivo from the peripheral blood of both healthy controls and narcolepsy patients. Trimming leaves V shorter by 3 bases and J shorter by 3 bases, with the junction holding 12 bases beyond the gene matches. The CDR3, cysteine through phenylalanine, is 17 amino acids long. Of all the DNA, just the CDR3 is kept, 51 bases in frame from base 1. The germline V gene (reference sequence) gives CDR1 as SGHNT and CDR2 as YYREEE. Recombination joined TRBV5-4 with TRBJ1-5; TRBD1 aligns with 7 central bases. This TCR derives from a human donor in good health. The sequencing sample was made of memory (CD45RA-) CD4+ T cells from blood. In the paper's terms, the cell subset or site label means: memory T cells sorted ex vivo from peripheral blood. The bases read TGTGCCAGCAGCTACGAGTACCCGACAGGGAACAATCAGCCCCAGCATTTT. Its amino acids are CASSYEYPTGNNQPQHF. The full variable domain, completed from the reference TRBV5-4 and TRBJ1-5 proteins outside the CDR3, reads ETGVTQSPTHLIKTRGQQVTLRCSSQSGHNTVSWYQQALGQGPQFIFQYYREEENGRGNFPPRFSGLQFPNYSSELNVNALELDDSALYLCASSYEYPTGNNQPQHFGDGTRLSIL.